The TCR beta chain under discussion was sequenced for a study of monozygotic twins with inflammatory bowel disease (dated by TCRdb to the late 2010s). Context from the whole study: The full study comprised some 30 monozygotic twin pairs: nine German pairs (four IBD-concordant, five IBD-discordant) and 19 IBD-discordant Danish pairs. Each individual had, on average, about 151 000 unique TCRalpha sequences and 181 000 unique TCRbeta sequences available for analysis. Within discordant pairs, disease-associated traits were sought mainly by comparing IBD patients with their genetically identical healthy co-twins.

The CDR3 contains 14 residues, cysteine and phenylalanine counted. The protein alone is recorded here. The germline V gene sets CDR1 to SGHDN and CDR2 to FVKESK. What the study reported, not specific to this receptor: The analysis was unable to tell apart different T cell subtypes. Repertoire similarity did not differ between concordant and discordant twins, possibly due to limited statistical power. Because patients received different immunosuppressive treatments, the repertoires may have picked up extra background noise and variability between individuals. IBD patients had lower TCRbeta repertoire diversity, measured by the inverse Simpson index, than their healthy co-twins. No single strong signal or clonotype linked to IBD turned up in the results, so the idea that one exists was not supported. Compared with healthy twins, IBD patients had fewer clonotypes in common with other individuals, a difference most pronounced in patients showing signs of disease activity.

Worth noting for this clonotype: This clone's antigen is unknown.

From each donor, a roughly 2.5 ml peripheral blood sample was collected into PAXgene tubes and stored at -80 degrees C. Total RNA was isolated from whole blood with the PAXgene blood miRNA kit on an automated QIAcube, without T cell sorting. Peripheral blood from monozygotic twin pairs, either concordant or discordant for inflammatory bowel disease, underwent deep TCRalpha and TCRbeta repertoire profiling that used unique molecular barcoding. For every twin pair, smoking habits were documented, and each individual was categorised as a current, former or never smoker. Libraries came from 5' RACE. The input for every TCR library was around 3,800 ng of total RNA. For each sample, cDNA synthesis was carried out in eight separate reactions using SMARTScribe reverse transcriptase. During cDNA synthesis, template switching was used to introduce unique molecular identifiers that contained a 6-nucleotide sample barcode. TCRalpha and TCRbeta cDNA was amplified in two nested PCRs of about 16 and 10 cycles, and bead purification was carried out after each PCR. Before amplification, the cDNA was treated with uracil DNA-glycosylase and purified using the QIAquick PCR purification kit. The second PCR added Illumina TruSeq-compatible adapters along with sample-specific barcodes. Library quality and concentration were assessed using TapeStation and Qubit, and roughly 5 ng of each library was pooled. The pooled libraries were sequenced with 2 x 100 bp reads and custom sequencing primers on an Illumina HiSeq2500 single-index Rapid Run. The source study handled its data this way. PCR and sequencing errors were corrected by UMI-based consensus assembly using MiGEC version 1.2.6. MiXCR version 2.1.1 was used to carry out V(D)J alignment, clonotype assembly and CDR3 extraction. To normalise gene usage, clonotype sharing and MAIT/NKT TCR abundance, the analysis used the top 1000, 10 000 and 20 000 clonotypes per sample. Diversity was computed as the inverse Simpson index with the vegan R package after downsampling to 27 000 UMIs. Paired Mann-Whitney U tests were applied to discordant twin pairs, with Benjamini-Hochberg correction for multiple testing. Through TCRdb reprocessing, the reads give one entry per CDR3 protein sequence; DNA is omitted. The authors' filters were not applied to this entry. The sample's table covers around 400,000 distinct CDR3 sequences. The leading ten clones occupy approximately 2.3% of the sample.

This sequence uses TRBV14 and TRBJ2-1; as DNA is missing, the TRBD1 call by TCRdb cannot be tested. Material: blood. The source is a human donor with ulcerative colitis or Crohn's disease, or a healthy co-twin of an affected twin (not recorded which). The CDR3 region has the sequence CASSHRGFNNEQFF.